This TCR beta chain was identified during a study of cytomegalovirus exposure and HLA in healthy donors. Germline V gene data show CDR1 as SGHRS and CDR2 as YFSETQ. V was clipped by 4 bases and J by 6 bases, with 10 bases between them. The CDR3 length is 12 residues. As regards this clone: Its matching antigen is unknown.

General study points: A few V segments could not be told apart, such as TRBV6-2 and TRBV6-3, and were left out. According to a later analysis, most TCR beta chains associated with CMV appeared HLA-restricted. Cytomegalovirus association was assigned to about 150 TCR beta chains.

PCR amplification relied on 60 Vbeta primers (plus 13 Jbeta primers). Assay: immunoSEQ multiplex PCR; the TCRdb copy retains only in-frame clones and omits some. The data contain 150,000 to 200,000 clones, approximately 86% of them singletons. This clonotype was obtained from a woman aged 18-29 years in good health and CMV-seronegative. This rearrangement joins TRBV5-1 to TRBJ1-2, with D perhaps matching TRBD1 (5 bases). Sequencing input: PBMCs. CDR3 sequence (DNA): TGCGCCAGCAGCCCCTCAGGGAATGGCTACACCTTC. Its protein is CASSPSGNGYTF.